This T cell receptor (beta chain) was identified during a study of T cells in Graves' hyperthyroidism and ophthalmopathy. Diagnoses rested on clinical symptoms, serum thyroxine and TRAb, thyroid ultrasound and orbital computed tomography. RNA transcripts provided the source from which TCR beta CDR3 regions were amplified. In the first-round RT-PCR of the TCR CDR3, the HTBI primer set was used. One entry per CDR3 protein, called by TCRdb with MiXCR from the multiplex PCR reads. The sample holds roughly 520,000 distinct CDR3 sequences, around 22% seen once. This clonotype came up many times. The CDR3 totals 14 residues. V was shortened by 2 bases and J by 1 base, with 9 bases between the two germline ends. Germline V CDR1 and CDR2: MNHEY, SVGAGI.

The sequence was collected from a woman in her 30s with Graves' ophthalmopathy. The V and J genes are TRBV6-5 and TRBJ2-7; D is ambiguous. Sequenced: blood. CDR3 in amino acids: CASSYEDGSYEQYF. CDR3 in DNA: TGTGCCAGCAGTTACGAAGACGGATCCTACGAGCAGTACTTC.